This TCR beta chain is drawn from a study of cytomegalovirus exposure and HLA in healthy donors. PCR amplification relied on 60 Vbeta primers (plus 13 Jbeta primers). The repertoire was sequenced with immunoSEQ multiplex PCR; TCRdb's copy has only in-frame clones and lacks some. This sample's table has about 70,000 clones. Germline assignment: CDR1 LNHNV and CDR2 YYDKDF (reference sequence). Trimming took 0 bases from V and 5 from J; bases not matched to a gene: 5. This CDR3 spans 15 amino acids. V gene TRBV15 combines with J gene TRBJ1-1; 8 bases are shared with TRBD1. This TCR was recovered from a female donor in good health and CMV-seropositive. Specimen: PBMCs. The CDR3, as DNA: TGTGCCACCAGCAGAGAGGCAGGGGGCCTAACTGAAGCTTTCTTT. Translation: CATSREAGGLTEAFF.